One TCR beta chain is described in this entry. This specimen belongs to a study of blood T cell repertoires in COVID-19. About the research overall: There were acute and convalescent COVID-19 samples, and they came from the United States, Italy and Spain. T cells, B-cell-depleted T cells, or PBMCs provided the cDNA or gDNA that served as material.

The ends lost 4 bases at V and 4 bases at J; junction bases unmatched: 4. Germline CDR1 PRHDT, CDR2 FYEKMQ (reference sequence). The CDR3 length is 14 residues. Authors' analysis steps: Quantification of nucleated cells was approximated via reference gene primer amplification. TCRdb's copy holds only in-frame clones and misses some; the assay was immunoSEQ multiplex PCR. D and trimming come from the DNA, and the V and J calls and clone size come from that table. The sample has 130,000 or so clones, about 91% seen once; the top ten hold 10%. The genes are TRBV13 and TRBJ2-1; 7 bases align to TRBD1. Sequencing was performed on peripheral blood. This receptor was obtained from a man aged 45 to 65 with acute or convalescent COVID-19. CDR3 loop: CASSSQQGYNEQFF. The CDR3 DNA reads TGTGCCAGCAGCTCCCAACAGGGGTACAATGAGCAGTTCTTC.